The clone carrying this TCR beta chain was observed once. These data are taken from a study of blood T cell repertoires in COVID-19. In the original analysis: The authors estimated nucleated cell counts from reference gene primer amplification. Using immunoSEQ multiplex PCR, the repertoire was profiled, and TCRdb retains in-frame clones only, with some absent. V, J and clone size reflect that table, while D and trimming were determined from the DNA. The top ten clones hold roughly 3.7% of a sample with approximately 200,000 clones, 80% to 90% of them seen once. Trimming removed 5 bases from V and 11 bases from J, with 12 bases in between. Germline V lookup: CDR1 SGHNT, CDR2 YENEEA. The CDR3 spans 12 residues.

This TCR was sampled from a woman in her late teens or twenties in a cohort exposed to, infected with or recovered from COVID-19 (not recorded which). V usage is TRBV11-3 and J usage is TRBJ2-2; D is unresolved. The sample taken for sequencing was PBMCs or T cells enriched from blood (not recorded which). This CDR3 reads CASSRRPLELFF. The CDR3 DNA follows: TGTGCCAGCAGCCGTAGACCACTAGAGCTGTTTTTT.